The present entry profiles one T cell receptor beta chain with its context. This specimen belongs to a study of blood T cell repertoires in COVID-19. Study-wide background: The cDNA or gDNA used as material had been derived from T cells, B-cell-depleted T cells, or PBMCs.

Germline CDR1 reads MNHEY; CDR2 reads SMNVEV (reference sequence). The V end lost 3 bases, the J end lost 4 bases, and 18 bases lay between the germline ends. The CDR3 loop spans 16 amino acids. The repertoire was sequenced with immunoSEQ multiplex PCR; TCRdb's copy has only in-frame clones and lacks some. This sample yields about 230,000 clones, of which 75% to 90% are seen a single time; roughly 2.7% belongs to the top ten. This TCR came from a woman aged 65 to 85 with active or convalescent COVID-19. The sample was peripheral blood. The V call is TRBV27, the J call TRBJ1-2, with D tentatively TRBD1 (5 bases). CDR3 region: CASSFSPQVARYGYTF. Written as DNA, the CDR3 is TGTGCCAGCAGTTTTTCCCCACAGGTCGCGCGCTATGGCTACACCTTC.